This T cell receptor (beta chain) was obtained from a study of identical twins. The CDR3 is 12 residues long. Germline V gene lookup returns CDR1 MNHEY and CDR2 SVGAGI. V was shortened by 6 bases and J by 7 bases, with 10 bases between the two germline ends. Carrying unique molecular identifiers, the cDNA also gained a universal primer site through template switching. In TCRdb, the 5' RACE reads were re-called with MiXCR into one record per CDR3 protein. There are 350,000 to 400,000 distinct CDR3 sequences in the sample; about 9% occur only once, and roughly 8.9% lies in the top ten. The sample holds a few counts of this clonotype. Its antigen is unknown. Notes on the study in general: Insertions were fewer in abundant cord blood beta clonotypes, whereas memory repertoires showed none of this pattern.

This chain joins TRBV6-5 and TRBJ2-1; no clear D. The sample was naive T cells sorted from blood. The clonotype originates from a woman aged 50 to 60 in good health. The CDR3 is CASSRFLNEQFF. CDR3 nucleotide sequence: TGTGCCAGCAGCCGCTTTTTGAATGAGCAGTTCTTC.